The rows below give T cell receptor beta chains drawn from one sample of a study of response to subunit inactivated influenza vaccine. TCRdb reanalysed the RT-PCR reads using MiXCR and keeps one entry per CDR3 protein. The sample holds 500,000 to 550,000 distinct CDR3 sequences, 20% to 25% seen once. This same sample was also taken into another study, of T cells expressing NK-cell markers.

The specimen comprised CD4+ T cells sorted from PBMCs, sampled approximately 12 days after vaccination. Every receptor here comes from a man aged 50-59 years who received an inactivated influenza vaccine. CDR3s include the opening cysteine and the closing phenylalanine or tryptophan. A D gene is named only where the DNA matches it firmly. Only some rows state a clone size, as once, few, many or a class for expanded clones.

clone_size	v_call	d_call	j_call	cdr3_nt	cdr3_aa
NA	TRBV10-1	NA	TRBJ1-2	TGCGCCAGCAGTGAGTCGGGCTATGGCTACACCTTC	CASSESGYGYTF
NA	TRBV20-1	NA	TRBJ1-6	TGCAGTGGGCAGCTAAATAATTCACCCCTCCACTTT	CSGQLNNSPLHF
many	TRBV3-1	NA	TRBJ1-4	TGTGCCAGCAGCCCCCCTTACAGGAACGAGGGAAAACTGTTTTTT	CASSPPYRNEGKLFF
NA	TRBV5-1	TRBD2	TRBJ2-7	TGCGCCAGCAGCGGGGGACTAGCGGGAGTTCTCTACGAGCAGTACTTC	CASSGGLAGVLYEQYF
few	TRBV5-1	NA	TRBJ2-7	TGCGCCAGCAGCTCCAGGAACAGGAACTACGAGCAGTACTTC	CASSSRNRNYEQYF
few	TRBV10-3	NA	TRBJ2-1	TGTGCCTCCACAGGGCCGAGCTCCTACAATGAGCAGTTCTTC	CASTGPSSYNEQFF
few	TRBV20-1	TRBD2	TRBJ2-4	TGCAGTGCTAGAGTGGCTAGCGGGGGGGCCATAGCCAAAAACATTCAGTACTTC	CSARVASGGAIAKNIQYF
NA	TRBV3-1	NA	TRBJ1-2	TGTGCCAGCAGCCAAGATTGGCAGGTACCGAACTATGGCTACACCTTC	CASSQDWQVPNYGYTF
once	TRBV18	TRBD2	TRBJ2-1	TGTGCCAGCTCACCGGGTAATCTAGCGGGGATCTACAATGAGCAGTTCTTC	CASSPGNLAGIYNEQFF
few	TRBV20-1	NA	TRBJ2-3	TGCAGTGCGCCTGGGGTGTGGAGCACAGATACGCAGTATTTT	CSAPGVWSTDTQYF
few	TRBV3-1	TRBD2	TRBJ2-1	TGTGCCAGCAGCCAACCCGGACTAGCGAGCTCCTACAATGAGCAGTTCTTC	CASSQPGLASSYNEQFF
few	TRBV11-2	NA	TRBJ2-1	TGTGCCAGCAGCTTAGGGCTGGACACGACCAACAATGAGCAGTTCTTC	CASSLGLDTTNNEQFF
few	TRBV20-1	NA	TRBJ1-5	TGCAGTGCTAGAGTGACGGGGGGCGAGAATCAGCCCCAGCATTTT	CSARVTGGENQPQHF
NA	TRBV7-2	NA	TRBJ2-6	TGTGCCAGCAGCTTAGTTACGTCCGGGGCCAACGTCCTGACTTTC	CASSLVTSGANVLTF
NA	TRBV20-1	NA	TRBJ2-5	TGCAGTGCCACCCCTAGCAGCGGTAGAGAGACCCAGTACTTC	CSATPSSGRETQYF
few	TRBV12-3/TRBV12-4	NA	TRBJ2-5	TGTGCCAGCAGACTAGCAAAAGAGACCCAGTACTTC	CASRLAKETQYF
NA	TRBV7-8	NA	TRBJ2-2	TGTGCCAGCAGGGAAAAGGGGAACACCGGGGAGCTGTTTTTT	CASREKGNTGELFF
NA	TRBV12-3/TRBV12-4	TRBD1	TRBJ1-1	TGTGCCAGCAGTCAAGGGGGCGCAGGACTGAACACTGAAGCTTTCTTT	CASSQGGAGLNTEAFF
many	TRBV7-2	TRBD2	TRBJ2-1	TGTGCCAGCAGCAGAGTCGCTAGCGGGAGCTACAATGAGCAGTTCTTC	CASSRVASGSYNEQFF
NA	TRBV7-2	NA	TRBJ1-2	TGTGCCAGCAGCTTAGCATCCTGGGGAAGGAGCTATGGCTACACCTTC	CASSLASWGRSYGYTF
few	TRBV7-9	NA	TRBJ2-7	TGTGCCAGCAGCCCCAGTTTGCCCTACGAGCAGTACTTC	CASSPSLPYEQYF
NA	TRBV5-1	TRBD1	TRBJ2-7	TGCGCCAGCAGCTTGGACAGGGGTGAAAGGGACGAGCAGTACTTC	CASSLDRGERDEQYF
NA	TRBV19	NA	TRBJ2-5	TGTGCCAGTAGCCTCATCGGGGAGATGGAGACCCAGTACTTC	CASSLIGEMETQYF
few	TRBV20-1	NA	TRBJ2-2	TGCAGTGCTAGTGACGAGTGGAGGACAGAGAACACCGGGGAGCTGTTTTTT	CSASDEWRTENTGELFF
few	TRBV7-2	TRBD2	TRBJ2-7	TGTGCCAGCAGCGCGAGGACTAGCGGGTCCTACGAGCAGTACTTC	CASSARTSGSYEQYF
many	TRBV5-1	NA	TRBJ2-6	TGTGCCAGCAGTCCAAGTGGGGCCAACGTCCTGACTTTC	CASSPSGANVLTF
once	TRBV6-6	NA	TRBJ2-7	TGTGCCAGCCGGGCGCACACCTACGAGCAGTACTTC	CASRAHTYEQYF
few	TRBV25-1	NA	TRBJ2-7	TGTGCCATCCAGGGGCCCGCAGGGGACGAGCAGTACTTC	CAIQGPAGDEQYF
NA	TRBV6-1	NA	TRBJ1-1	TGTGCCAGCTCCCCTACGTCCAGGGTGAACACTGAAGCTTTCTTT	CASSPTSRVNTEAFF
few	TRBV6-5	NA	TRBJ2-5	TGTGCCAGCAGGGGTGGAGGAGAGACCCAGTACTTC	CASRGGGETQYF
few	TRBV10-3	NA	TRBJ2-2	TGTGCCATCCGACGGAACACCGGGGAGCTGTTTTTT	CAIRRNTGELFF
few	TRBV4-2	NA	TRBJ1-4	TGTGCCAGCAGCCAAGATCCCCGAGCAACTAATGAAAAACTGTTTTTT	CASSQDPRATNEKLFF
few	TRBV5-5	TRBD2	TRBJ2-1	TGTGCCAGCAGCTCATCACCTGCGAGCGGGAGAGGCAATGAGCAGTTCTTC	CASSSSPASGRGNEQFF
NA	TRBV7-2	TRBD1	TRBJ1-6	TGTGCCAGCAGCTTAGCCCCTACAGGGGCAGCGTCACCCCTCCACTTT	CASSLAPTGAASPLHF
NA	TRBV15	TRBD2	TRBJ2-5	TGTGCCACCAGCAGAGATCGTTCGGCGGGGGTTCAAGAGACCCAGTACTTC	CATSRDRSAGVQETQYF
NA	TRBV28	NA	TRBJ1-4	TGTGCCAGCAGTTTATCCCCCAGCGGAGGAGGCGAAAAACTGTTTTTT	CASSLSPSGGGEKLFF
few	TRBV6-1	NA	TRBJ2-3	TGTGCCAGCAGTGAAAGGAGTCAGGAGATTGGTCCCACAGATACGCAGTATTTT	CASSERSQEIGPTDTQYF
NA	TRBV29-1	NA	TRBJ1-1	TGCAGTTCCGGGGGGCAGGGGTACACTGAAGCTTTCTTT	CSSGGQGYTEAFF
few	TRBV2	NA	TRBJ2-2	TGTGCCAGCAGTCAACGTAGGGGTCCCGGGGAGCTGTTTTTT	CASSQRRGPGELFF
few	TRBV5-1	TRBD2	TRBJ2-7	TGCGCCAGCAGCTTGTATGGGACTAGCGGGATCTACGAGCAGTACTTC	CASSLYGTSGIYEQYF
NA	TRBV20-1	NA	TRBJ1-1	TGCAGTGCTAGGGCAGGGGTAGGCACTGAAGCTTTCTTT	CSARAGVGTEAFF
NA	TRBV3-1	TRBD1	TRBJ2-5	TGTGCCAGCAGTACAACGACGGGACAGGGGGCGGGGGTCGGGCAAGAGACCCAGTACTTC	CASSTTTGQGAGVGQETQYF
few	TRBV18	NA	TRBJ1-5	TGTGCCAGCTCTGCTAACAACAAGTATAGCAATCAGCCCCAGCATTTT	CASSANNKYSNQPQHF
few	TRBV5-6	NA	TRBJ1-1	TGTGCCAGCAGCTTGGGTTTGGGGCTCACTGAAGCTTTCTTT	CASSLGLGLTEAFF
many	TRBV29-1	TRBD2	TRBJ2-1	TGCAGCGTTGAAGAGGGGGGACTAGCGGGAGAGCTTGAGCAGTTCTTC	CSVEEGGLAGELEQFF
few	TRBV12-3/TRBV12-4	NA	TRBJ2-7	TGTGCCAGCAGTTTATTCGGGGGCGACTACGAGCAGTACTTC	CASSLFGGDYEQYF
few	TRBV4-1	NA	TRBJ1-1	TGCGCCAGCAGCCAGAGGACAGCCCTTGAGGAAGCTTTCTTT	CASSQRTALEEAFF
NA	TRBV5-1	NA	TRBJ1-6	TGCGCCAGCAGCTTGGACCCGGGCGCCAGGGGTTCACCCCTCCACTTT	CASSLDPGARGSPLHF
few	TRBV7-2	NA	TRBJ1-5	TGTGCCAGCAGCTTCTACCAGGGAGATCAGCCCCAGCATTTT	CASSFYQGDQPQHF
NA	TRBV4-3	TRBD1	TRBJ2-5	TGCGCCAGCAGCCTCACGACAGGGGAAGCTGGGACCCAGTACTTC	CASSLTTGEAGTQYF
few	TRBV5-1	NA	TRBJ2-3	TGCGCCAGCAGCTTATCGGGACGAGGCATTGATACGCAGTATTTT	CASSLSGRGIDTQYF
NA	TRBV24-1	NA	TRBJ2-7	TGTGCCACCAGTGCCCCCGGGACGCAGCAGTACTTC	CATSAPGTQQYF
many	TRBV29-1	NA	TRBJ2-7	TGCAGCGTCCAAACCTGGGACGGCCTGGAGCAGTACTTC	CSVQTWDGLEQYF
NA	TRBV5-1	NA	TRBJ2-6	TGCGCCAGCACCAAAGCTAGGGCCAACGTCCTGACTTTC	CASTKARANVLTF
NA	TRBV5-4	TRBD1	TRBJ2-4	TGTGCCAGCAGCTTGGGGGACAGACTAGCCAAAAACATTCAGTACTTC	CASSLGDRLAKNIQYF
few	TRBV7-2	TRBD2	TRBJ2-7	TGTGCCAGCAGCTATTGGGGCGGGAGCGGCGAGCAGTACTTC	CASSYWGGSGEQYF
few	TRBV15	NA	TRBJ2-7	TGTGCCACCAGCAGAGGGTGGGCAGGGACCCACGAGCAGTACTTC	CATSRGWAGTHEQYF
NA	TRBV18	NA	TRBJ2-1	TGTGCCAGCTCACCAGGGGAGGGACAGGAGCAGTTCTTC	CASSPGEGQEQFF
few	TRBV5-1	NA	TRBJ2-1	TGCGCCAGCAGCTTGGAGCGGCTTACCTCCTACAATGAGCAGTTCTTC	CASSLERLTSYNEQFF
NA	TRBV11-2	TRBD2	TRBJ2-5	TGTGCCAGCAGCTTAGATCGGACTAGAGTGCAGTACTTC	CASSLDRTRVQYF